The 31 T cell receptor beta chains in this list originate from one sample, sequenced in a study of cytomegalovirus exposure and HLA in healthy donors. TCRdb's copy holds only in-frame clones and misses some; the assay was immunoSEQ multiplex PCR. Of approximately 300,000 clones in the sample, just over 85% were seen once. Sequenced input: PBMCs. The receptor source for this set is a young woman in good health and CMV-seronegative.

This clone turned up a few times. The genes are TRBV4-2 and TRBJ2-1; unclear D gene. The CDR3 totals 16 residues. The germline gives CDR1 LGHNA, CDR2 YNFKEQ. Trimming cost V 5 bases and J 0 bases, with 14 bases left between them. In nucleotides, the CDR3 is TGTGCCAGCAGCTTGGCCCAAGACTCCTCCTACAATGAGCAGTTCTTC. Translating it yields CASSLAQDSSYNEQFF.

Here the CDR3 reads CASSPGDSPNEKLFF. The CDR3 nucleotides are TGTGCCAGCAGTCCTGGGGACAGCCCTAATGAAAAACTGTTTTTT. The chain combines TRBV27 with TRBJ1-4, with 7 bases fitting TRBD1. The CDR3 totals 15 residues. Germline CDR1 and CDR2: MNHEY and SMNVEV (reference sequence). J was trimmed by 3 bases and V by 5 bases; bases with no gene match: 6.

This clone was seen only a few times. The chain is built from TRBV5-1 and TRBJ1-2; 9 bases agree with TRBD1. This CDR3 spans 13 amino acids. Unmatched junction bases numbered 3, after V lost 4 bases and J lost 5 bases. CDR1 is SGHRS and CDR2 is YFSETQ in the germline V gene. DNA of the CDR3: TGCGCCAGCAGCAACGGACAGGGGTATGGCTACACCTTC. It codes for CASSNGQGYGYTF. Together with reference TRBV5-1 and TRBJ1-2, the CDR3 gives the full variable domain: KAGVTQTPRYLIKTRGQQVTLSCSPISGHRSVSWYQQTPGQGLQFLFEYFSETQRNKGNFPGRFSGRQFSNSRSEMNVSTLELGDSALYLCASSNGQGYGYTFGSGTRLTVV.

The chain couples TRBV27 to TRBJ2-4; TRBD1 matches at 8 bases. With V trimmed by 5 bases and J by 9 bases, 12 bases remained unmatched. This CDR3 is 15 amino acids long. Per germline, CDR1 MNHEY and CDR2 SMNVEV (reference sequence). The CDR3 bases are TGTGCCAGCAGTCCCCCCCCAGGGGGCGAGAGCATTCAGTACTTC. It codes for CASSPPPGGESIQYF.

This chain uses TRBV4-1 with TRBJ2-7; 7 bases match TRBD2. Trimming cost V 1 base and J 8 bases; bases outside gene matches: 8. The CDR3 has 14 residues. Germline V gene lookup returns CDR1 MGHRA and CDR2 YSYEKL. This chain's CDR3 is CASSQAGGIAQQYF. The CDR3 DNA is TGCGCCAGCAGCCAAGCCGGGGGGATAGCTCAGCAGTACTTC.

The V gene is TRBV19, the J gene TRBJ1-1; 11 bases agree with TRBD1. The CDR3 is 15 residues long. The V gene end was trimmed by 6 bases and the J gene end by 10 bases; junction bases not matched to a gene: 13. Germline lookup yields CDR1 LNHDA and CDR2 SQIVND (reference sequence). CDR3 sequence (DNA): TGTGCCAGTAGCTCCGGACAGGGGGCTTTCGGAGGAGCTTTCTTT. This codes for CASSSGQGAFGGAFF.

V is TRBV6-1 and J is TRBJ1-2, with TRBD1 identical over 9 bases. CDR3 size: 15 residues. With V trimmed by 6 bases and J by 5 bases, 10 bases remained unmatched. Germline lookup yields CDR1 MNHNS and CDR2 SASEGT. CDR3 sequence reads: CASSPGDRVAYGYTF. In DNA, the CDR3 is TGTGCCAGCAGCCCCGGGGACAGGGTTGCTTATGGCTACACCTTC.

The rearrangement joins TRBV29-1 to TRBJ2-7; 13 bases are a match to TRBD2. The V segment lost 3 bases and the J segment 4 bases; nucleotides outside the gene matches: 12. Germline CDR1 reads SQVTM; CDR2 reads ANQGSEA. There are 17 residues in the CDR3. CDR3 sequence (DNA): TGCAGCGTTGATTCTGGATCCCTACTAGCGGGAGGGTACGAGCAGTACTTC. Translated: CSVDSGSLLAGGYEQYF.

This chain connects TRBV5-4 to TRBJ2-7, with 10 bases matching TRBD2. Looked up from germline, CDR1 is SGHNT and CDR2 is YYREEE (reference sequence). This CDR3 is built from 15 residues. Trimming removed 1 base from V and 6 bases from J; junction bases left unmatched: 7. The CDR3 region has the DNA TGTGCCAGCAGCTTGAATCTAGCGGGAGCGGGCGAGCAGTACTTC. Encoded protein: CASSLNLAGAGEQYF.

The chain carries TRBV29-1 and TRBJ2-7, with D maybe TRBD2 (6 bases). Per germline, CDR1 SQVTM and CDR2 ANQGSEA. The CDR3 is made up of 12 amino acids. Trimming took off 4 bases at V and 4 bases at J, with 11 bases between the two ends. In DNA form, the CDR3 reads TGCAGCGTTGGACTAGTAGGGTACGAGCAGTACTTC. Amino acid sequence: CSVGLVGYEQYF.

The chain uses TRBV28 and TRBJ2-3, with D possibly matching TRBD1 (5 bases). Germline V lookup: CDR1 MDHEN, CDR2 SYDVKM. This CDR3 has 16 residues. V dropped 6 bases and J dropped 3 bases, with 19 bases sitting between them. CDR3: CASSIQGYGITDTQYF. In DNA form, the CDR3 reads TGTGCCAGCAGCATCCAGGGATATGGTATAACAGATACGCAGTATTTT.

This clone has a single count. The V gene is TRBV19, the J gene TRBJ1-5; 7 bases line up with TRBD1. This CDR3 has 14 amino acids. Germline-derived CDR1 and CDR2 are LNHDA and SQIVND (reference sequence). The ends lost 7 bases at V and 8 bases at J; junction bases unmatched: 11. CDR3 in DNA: TGTGCCAGTACGGGATGGGACAGCCGAAAGCCCCAGCATTTT. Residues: CASTGWDSRKPQHF.

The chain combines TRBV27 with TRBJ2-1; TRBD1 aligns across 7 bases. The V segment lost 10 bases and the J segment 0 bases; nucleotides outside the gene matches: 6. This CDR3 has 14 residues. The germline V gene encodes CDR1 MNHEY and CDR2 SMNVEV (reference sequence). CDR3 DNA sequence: TGTGCCATCAGCAGGACAGGCTCCTACAATGAGCAGTTCTTC. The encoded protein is CAISRTGSYNEQFF.

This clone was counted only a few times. The CDR3 nucleotides are TGTGCCAGCAGTTTCGGGCAGGGGGCGCAGTACTTC. Protein product: CASSFGQGAQYF. The chain links TRBV28 to TRBJ2-7; TRBD1 aligns across 8 bases. CDR3 size: 12 residues. The germline V gene encodes CDR1 MDHEN and CDR2 SYDVKM. Losses at the gene ends were 3 bases for V and 9 bases for J; bases not matched to a gene: 4.

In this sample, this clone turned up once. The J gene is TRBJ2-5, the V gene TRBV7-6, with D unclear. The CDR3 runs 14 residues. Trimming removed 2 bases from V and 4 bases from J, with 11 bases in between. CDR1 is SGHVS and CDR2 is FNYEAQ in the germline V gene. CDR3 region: CASSLLGRRETQYF. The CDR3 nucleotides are TGTGCCAGCAGCTTACTAGGCCGGAGAGAGACCCAGTACTTC.

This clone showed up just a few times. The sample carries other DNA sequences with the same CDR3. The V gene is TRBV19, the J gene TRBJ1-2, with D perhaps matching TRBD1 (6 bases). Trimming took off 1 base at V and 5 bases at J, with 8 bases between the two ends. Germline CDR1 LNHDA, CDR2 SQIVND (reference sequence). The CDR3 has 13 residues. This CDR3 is CASSIGQGYGYTF. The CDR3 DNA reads TGTGCCAGTAGTATAGGGCAGGGGTATGGCTACACCTTC.

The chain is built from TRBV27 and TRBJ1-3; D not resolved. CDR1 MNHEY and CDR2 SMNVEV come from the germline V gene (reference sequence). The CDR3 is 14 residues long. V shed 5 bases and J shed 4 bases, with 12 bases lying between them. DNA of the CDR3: TGTGCCAGCAGTCTAGCGGGCCCAGGAAACACCATATATTTT. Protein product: CASSLAGPGNTIYF.

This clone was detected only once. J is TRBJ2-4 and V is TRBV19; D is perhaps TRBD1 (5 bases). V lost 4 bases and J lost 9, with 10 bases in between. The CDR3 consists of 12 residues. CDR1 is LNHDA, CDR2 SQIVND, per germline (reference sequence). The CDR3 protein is CASSTQGSIQYF. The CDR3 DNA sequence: TGTGCCAGTAGTACGCAGGGATCCATTCAGTACTTC.

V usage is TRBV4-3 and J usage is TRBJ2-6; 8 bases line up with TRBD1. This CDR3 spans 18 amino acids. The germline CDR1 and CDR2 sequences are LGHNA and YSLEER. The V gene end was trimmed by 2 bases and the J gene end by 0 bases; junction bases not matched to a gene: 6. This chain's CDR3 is CASSQPWTGSSGANVLTF. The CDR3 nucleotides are TGCGCCAGCAGCCAACCATGGACAGGGAGCTCTGGGGCCAACGTCCTGACTTTC.

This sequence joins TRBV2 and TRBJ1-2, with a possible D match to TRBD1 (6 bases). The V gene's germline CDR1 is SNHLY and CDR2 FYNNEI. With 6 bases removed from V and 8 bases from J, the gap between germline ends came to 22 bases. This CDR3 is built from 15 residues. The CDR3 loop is CASSPGATPGEGYTF. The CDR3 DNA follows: TGTGCCAGCAGCCCCGGAGCCACACCAGGGGAGGGCTACACCTTC.

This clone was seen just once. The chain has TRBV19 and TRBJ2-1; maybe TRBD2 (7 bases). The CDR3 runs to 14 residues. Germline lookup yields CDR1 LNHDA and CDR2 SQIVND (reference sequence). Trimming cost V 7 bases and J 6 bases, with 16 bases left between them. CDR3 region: CASTGEGPSNEQFF. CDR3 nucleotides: TGTGCCAGTACAGGGGAGGGCCCTTCCAATGAGCAGTTCTTC.

The CDR3 reads CASSRSGGVGNTIYF. The CDR3 region has the DNA TGCGCCAGCAGCCGCTCAGGGGGAGTTGGAAACACCATATATTTT. The J gene is TRBJ1-3, the V gene TRBV5-1; TRBD1 matches at 7 bases. The V and J ends lost 4 bases and 3 bases, in that order; junction bases with no gene match: 7. The CDR3 consists of 15 residues. Germline V gene sequence: CDR1 SGHRS, CDR2 YFSETQ.

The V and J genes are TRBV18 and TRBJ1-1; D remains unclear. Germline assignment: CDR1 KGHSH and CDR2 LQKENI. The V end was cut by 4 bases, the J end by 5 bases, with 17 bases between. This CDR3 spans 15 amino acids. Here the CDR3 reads CASSLLEEVGTEAFF. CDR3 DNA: TGTGCCAGCTCACTGTTAGAGGAGGTCGGAACTGAAGCTTTCTTT.

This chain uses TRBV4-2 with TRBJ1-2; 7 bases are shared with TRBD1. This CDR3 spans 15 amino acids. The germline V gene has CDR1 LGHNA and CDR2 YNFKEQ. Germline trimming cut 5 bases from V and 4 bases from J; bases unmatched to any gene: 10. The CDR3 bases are TGTGCCAGCAGCACCCGAGGAGGGGGCGGCTATGGCTACACCTTC. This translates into CASSTRGGGGYGYTF.

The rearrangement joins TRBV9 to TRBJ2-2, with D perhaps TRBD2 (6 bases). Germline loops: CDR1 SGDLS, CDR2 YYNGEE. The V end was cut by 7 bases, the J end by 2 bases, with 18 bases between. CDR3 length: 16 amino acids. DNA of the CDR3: TGTGCCAGCGAGGGCGGGGTTCGGACAAACACCGGGGAGCTGTTTTTT. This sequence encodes CASEGGVRTNTGELFF.

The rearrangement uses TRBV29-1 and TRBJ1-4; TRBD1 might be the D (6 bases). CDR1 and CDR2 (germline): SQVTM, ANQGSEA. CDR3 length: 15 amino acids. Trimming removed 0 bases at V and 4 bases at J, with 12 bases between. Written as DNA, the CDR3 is TGCAGCGTTGAAGATCTGGGGGCTAGTAATGAAAAACTGTTTTTT. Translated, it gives CSVEDLGASNEKLFF.

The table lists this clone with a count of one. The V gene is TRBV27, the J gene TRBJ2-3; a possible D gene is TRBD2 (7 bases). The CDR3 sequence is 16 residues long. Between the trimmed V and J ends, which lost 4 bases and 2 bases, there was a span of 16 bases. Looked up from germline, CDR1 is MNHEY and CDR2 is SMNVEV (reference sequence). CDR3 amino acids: CASSWGGAHYTDTQYF. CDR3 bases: TGTGCCAGCAGTTGGGGGGGGGCACACTACACAGATACGCAGTATTTT.

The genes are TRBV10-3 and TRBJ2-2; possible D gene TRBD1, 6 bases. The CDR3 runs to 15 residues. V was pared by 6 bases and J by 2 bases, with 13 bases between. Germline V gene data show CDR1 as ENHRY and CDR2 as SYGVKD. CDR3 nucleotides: TGTGCCATCAGCCCGGGACACGCTAACACCGGGGAGCTGTTTTTT. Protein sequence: CAISPGHANTGELFF.

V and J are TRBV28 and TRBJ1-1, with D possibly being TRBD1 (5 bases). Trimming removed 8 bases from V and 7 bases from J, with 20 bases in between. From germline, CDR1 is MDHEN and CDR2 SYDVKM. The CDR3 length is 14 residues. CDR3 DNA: TGTGCCAGCTCTCTTCGGGGGGTGGTTAATGAAGCTTTCTTT. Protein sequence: CASSLRGVVNEAFF.

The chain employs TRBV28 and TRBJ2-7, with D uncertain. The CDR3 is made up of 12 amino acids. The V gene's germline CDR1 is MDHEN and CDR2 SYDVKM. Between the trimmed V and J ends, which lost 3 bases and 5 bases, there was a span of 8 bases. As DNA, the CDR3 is TGTGCCAGCAGTTTGCTTAGAGACGAGCAGTACTTC. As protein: CASSLLRDEQYF. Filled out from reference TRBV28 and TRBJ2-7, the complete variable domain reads DVKVTQSSRYLVKRTGEKVFLECVQDMDHENMFWYRQDPGLGLRLIYFSYDVKMKEKGDIPEGYSVSREKKERFSLILESASTNQTSMYLCASSLLRDEQYFGPGTRLTVT.

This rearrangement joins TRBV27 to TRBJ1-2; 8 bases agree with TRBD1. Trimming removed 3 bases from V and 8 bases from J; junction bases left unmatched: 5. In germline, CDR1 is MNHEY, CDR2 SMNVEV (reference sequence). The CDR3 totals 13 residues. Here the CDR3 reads CASSFSGGGGYTF. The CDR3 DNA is TGTGCCAGCAGTTTCTCAGGGGGCGGCGGCTACACCTTC.